A single sample is the source of the 13 T cell receptor beta chains below, sequenced in a study of blood T cells in healthy people across ages. A second PCR, run for roughly 7 to 12 cycles, used a sample-barcoded 5' primer plus a J-beta primer mix. TCRdb re-analysed the 5' RACE reads in MiXCR, keeping a single row per CDR3 protein. The repertoire holds 850,000 to 1,300,000 distinct CDR3 sequences, with under 45% as singletons. Sequencing used blood. These receptors came from a woman aged 55-69 years in good health.

CDR3 sequence (DNA): TGCAGTGCCAGCCGGGGGTTTACTAGCACAGATACGCAGTATTTT. Translating it yields CSASRGFTSTDTQYF. V gene TRBV20-1 combines with J gene TRBJ2-3; a weak D match, TRBD2 (6 bases). Germline V gene sequence: CDR1 DFQATT, CDR2 SNEGSKA (reference sequence). The germline V and J ends were trimmed by 6 bases and 0 bases, with 16 bases remaining between them. The CDR3 runs to 15 residues.

This clonotype was seen a handful of times. The rearrangement joins TRBV10-1 to TRBJ2-4; perhaps TRBD1 as D (6 bases). With 2 bases removed from V and 2 bases from J, the gap between germline ends came to 7 bases. Germline CDR1 WNHNN, CDR2 SYGVQD (reference sequence). CDR3 length: 14 amino acids. CDR3 residues: CASSEQGSKNIQYF. CDR3 sequence (DNA): TGCGCCAGCAGTGAGCAGGGGTCCAAAAACATTCAGTACTTC.

The J gene is TRBJ2-5, the V gene TRBV5-6; no clear D. Gene TRBJ2-7 matches the end of the DNA better, so the J call may be wrong. Germline CDR1 reads SGHDT; CDR2 reads YYEEEE. This CDR3 has 15 residues. CDR3 in amino acids: CASSLLALRQPEQYF. As DNA, the CDR3 is TGTGCCAGCAGCTTGCTCGCTCTCAGACAACCCGAGCAGTACTTC.

The chain links TRBV20-1 to TRBJ1-5; possibly TRBD1 for D (6 bases). Trimming left V 6 bases short and J 3 bases short, with 15 bases between. The CDR3 has 14 amino acids. Looked up from germline, CDR1 is DFQATT and CDR2 is SNEGSKA (reference sequence). CDR3 loop: CSASGGAINQPQHF. CDR3 DNA sequence: TGCAGTGCCTCGGGGGGGGCAATCAATCAGCCCCAGCATTTT.

This clonotype was observed a few times. As DNA, the CDR3 is TGTGCCAGCAGTGAAATAAAGGTAGCTACGCAGTATTTT. Translating it yields CASSEIKVATQYF. The rearrangement joins TRBV2 to TRBJ2-3; D gene ambiguous. Per germline, CDR1 SNHLY and CDR2 FYNNEI. The V and J ends lost 2 bases and 8 bases respectively, with 11 bases between them. There are 13 residues in the CDR3.

The chain joins TRBV9 to TRBJ1-1; D gene uncertain. CDR3 length equals 15 residues. Germline V lookup: CDR1 SGDLS, CDR2 YYNGEE. Deletions cut 0 bases from V and 4 bases from J, with 13 bases between. CDR3 in DNA: TGTGCCAGCAGCGTAGGTGCGGCTGCACCCACTGAAGCTTTCTTT. Amino acid sequence: CASSVGAAAPTEAFF.

The chain links TRBV20-1 to TRBJ2-3, with D possibly TRBD2 on 6 matching bases. This CDR3 has 10 amino acids. Germline CDR1 reads DFQATT; CDR2 reads SNEGSKA (reference sequence). Deletions cut 5 bases from V and 12 bases from J, with 12 bases between. The CDR3, as DNA: TGCAGTGCTGGGACTGATCAACAGTATTTT. This sequence encodes CSAGTDQQYF.

This clonotype turned up a few times. The chain uses TRBV6-1 and TRBJ2-1, with a possible D match to TRBD2 (5 bases). The V end lost 3 bases, the J end lost 0 bases, and 9 bases lay between the germline ends. The CDR3 loop spans 15 amino acids. CDR1 is MNHNS and CDR2 is SASEGT in the germline V gene. The CDR3 sequence is CASSEWESSYNEQFF. Here the CDR3 DNA reads TGTGCCAGCAGTGAGTGGGAGAGCTCCTACAATGAGCAGTTCTTC.

Written as DNA, the CDR3 is TGTGCCAGCCTTGGGACTAGCGGGACCCACGAGCAGTACTTC. It translates to CASLGTSGTHEQYF. The V and J genes are TRBV28 and TRBJ2-4, with 13 nucleotides matching TRBD2. TRBJ2-7 explains the end of the DNA better; the J call may be wrong. This CDR3 region has 14 residues. The V gene's germline CDR1 is MDHEN and CDR2 SYDVKM.

This clonotype was seen only a few times. V and J are TRBV5-1 and TRBJ1-5; no clear D gene. Germline CDR1 is SGHRS and CDR2 is YFSETQ. The V and J ends lost 0 bases and 3 bases respectively, with 10 bases between them. CDR3 length: 15 residues. In DNA form, the CDR3 reads TGCGCCAGCAGCTTGGGCTCCGGATTCAATCAGCCCCAGCATTTT. Amino acids: CASSLGSGFNQPQHF.

In its sample, this clonotype was seen a few times. CDR3 sequence reads: CASSLVSSGRFF. The CDR3 DNA follows: TGTGCCAGCAGCTTAGTATCATCTGGTCGGTTCTTC. V gene TRBV7-9 combines with J gene TRBJ2-1; no reliable D call. The CDR3 spans 12 residues. From germline, CDR1 is SEHNR and CDR2 FQNEAQ (reference sequence). V lost 1 base and J lost 15, with 13 bases in between.

CDR3 in amino acids: CASSPLIDGDGYTF. CDR3 in DNA: TGTGCCAGCTCACCACTGATCGACGGGGACGGCTACACCTTC. The gene calls are TRBV18 and TRBJ1-2, with D possibly matching TRBD1 (5 bases). Trimming took off 1 base at V and 8 bases at J, with 14 bases between the two ends. Germline CDR1 reads KGHSH; CDR2 reads LQKENI. The CDR3 has 14 residues. Filled out from reference TRBV18 and TRBJ1-2, the complete variable domain reads NAGVMQNPRHLVRRRGQEARLRCSPMKGHSHVYWYRQLPEEGLKFMVYLQKENIIDESGMPKERFSAEFPKEGPSILRIQQVVRGDSAAYFCASSPLIDGDGYTFGSGTRLTVV.

The chain links TRBV7-9 to TRBJ2-5; possible D gene TRBD2, 5 bases. Near its end, the DNA agrees better with TRBJ2-7, so the J call may be wrong. The CDR3 sequence is 15 residues long. CDR1 SEHNR and CDR2 FQNEAQ come from the germline V gene (reference sequence). CDR3 sequence (DNA): TGTGCCAGCAGCGCCGGACTGCGCAATTCCTACGAGCAGTACTTC. Protein: CASSAGLRNSYEQYF.